This TCR beta chain came from a study of T cell responses to AZD1222 COVID-19 vaccine. The ends were cut back, 0 bases at V and 2 bases at J, with 10 bases in the middle. CDR1 and CDR2 from the germline V gene are GTSNPN and SVGIG (reference sequence). The CDR3 covers 14 residues. This table comes from immunoSEQ multiplex PCR, and its TCRdb copy is limited to in-frame clones, with some not included. The profile shows about 18,000 clones, roughly 81% of them singletons. The J gene is TRBJ1-1, the V gene TRBV30; no clear D gene. This sample comprised peripheral blood, obtained 28 days after the second AZD1222 dose. This receptor was obtained from an adult who received the AZD1222 COVID-19 vaccine. The CDR3 reads CAWSVSGVNTEAFF. CDR3 bases: TGTGCCTGGAGTGTATCCGGGGTCAACACTGAAGCTTTCTTT.